One sample yielded the 13 T cell receptor beta chains listed below, sequenced in a study of blood T cell repertoires in COVID-19. Libraries were prepared by immunoSEQ multiplex PCR; TCRdb keeps only in-frame clonotypes and omits some of them. This sample yields a few hundred thousand clones, of which 88% are seen a single time; 11% belongs to the top ten. Sequenced material: peripheral blood. The receptor source for this set is a woman aged 25 to 45 with COVID-19, enrolled during active disease.

This clone turned up a few times. This rearrangement joins TRBV6-5 to TRBJ2-3; D is possibly TRBD2 (5 bases). The CDR3 is 14 residues long. V lost 7 bases and J 0 bases, leaving 11 bases between the germline ends. Per germline, CDR1 MNHEY and CDR2 SVGAGI. The chain's CDR3 is CASTPSGSTDTQYF. CDR3 DNA sequence: TGTGCCAGCACCCCCAGCGGAAGCACAGATACGCAGTATTTT.

The chain has TRBV18 and TRBJ1-4; possibly TRBD1 for D (6 bases). The germline gives CDR1 KGHSH, CDR2 LQKENI. This CDR3 is built from 17 residues. V dropped 0 bases and J dropped 7 bases, with 18 bases sitting between them. In DNA form, the CDR3 reads TGTGCCAGCTCACCACCGGTGTTAGGGGGTGGTGTTGAAAAACTGTTTTTT. Translating it yields CASSPPVLGGGVEKLFF.

The sample holds one count of this clone. The V and J genes are TRBV19 and TRBJ1-2; 8 nucleotides align to TRBD1. Per germline, CDR1 LNHDA and CDR2 SQIVND (reference sequence). Trimming at V came to 4 bases and at J to 3 bases, leaving 7 bases not matched to a gene. The CDR3 sequence is 15 residues long. Here the CDR3 DNA reads TGTGCCAGTAGTAAGGGACAGGCAGGGGACTATGGCTACACCTTC. Protein: CASSKGQAGDYGYTF. The full variable domain, in which reference TRBV19 and TRBJ1-2 provide the parts outside the CDR3, is DGGITQSPKYLFRKEGQNVTLSCEQNLNHDAMYWYRQDPGQGLRLIYYSQIVNDFQKGDIAEGYSVSREKKESFPLTVTSAQKNPTAFYLCASSKGQAGDYGYTFGSGTRLTVV.

The chain recombines TRBV9 with TRBJ1-4; D unresolved. Trimming took 0 bases from V and 8 from J, leaving 8 bases between them. This CDR3 region has 13 residues. Looked up from germline, CDR1 is SGDLS and CDR2 is YYNGEE. CDR3 sequence (DNA): TGTGCCAGCAGCGTAGTTGGAGAAGAAAAACTGTTTTTT. Protein product: CASSVVGEEKLFF.

The DNA for the CDR3 is TGCGCCAGCAGCCAAAGTCGGGCTAGCGGTTACAATGAGCAGTTCTTC. Translating gives CASSQSRASGYNEQFF. The chain employs TRBV10-2 and TRBJ2-1; 7 positions match TRBD2. This CDR3 spans 16 amino acids. From germline, CDR1 is WSHSY and CDR2 SAAADI. V gave up 6 bases and J gave up 4 bases; unmatched junction bases: 12.

The chain joins TRBV9 to TRBJ1-5, with TRBD1 as a possible D gene (5 bases). The V gene lost 0 bases and the J gene lost 6 bases, with 13 bases spanning the gap. This CDR3 comprises 15 residues. The V gene's germline CDR1 is SGDLS and CDR2 YYNGEE. The CDR3 here is CASSVGGAWGQPQHF. CDR3 nucleotides: TGTGCCAGCAGCGTAGGTGGGGCCTGGGGTCAGCCCCAGCATTTT.

The sample holds many counts of this clone. The chain recombines TRBV7-9 with TRBJ1-1, with 7 bases identical to TRBD1. The CDR3 is 15 amino acids. The V segment lost 2 bases and the J segment 1 base; nucleotides outside the gene matches: 4. Germline loops: CDR1 SEHNR, CDR2 FQNEAQ (reference sequence). This CDR3 reads CASSLKGQKNTEAFF. The CDR3 bases are TGTGCCAGCAGCTTAAAGGGACAGAAGAACACTGAAGCTTTCTTT.

The V and J genes are TRBV4-2 and TRBJ2-5; D unclear. Germline-derived CDR1 and CDR2 are LGHNA and YNFKEQ. V lost 4 bases, J lost 5 bases, and 11 bases lay in between. The CDR3 consists of 13 residues. The CDR3 bases are TGTGCCAGCAGCCCACCGTTGAGGGAGACCCAGTACTTC. Its protein product is CASSPPLRETQYF.

Regarding this clone: One end of the junction does not line up with germline, which may come from a read error. V gene TRBV5-1 combines with J gene TRBJ1-1; D remains ambiguous. Germline CDR1 reads SGHRS; CDR2 reads YFSETQ. The CDR3 is 13 residues long. The CDR3 loop reads CASTLAQNTEAFF. Here the CDR3 DNA reads TGCGCCAGCACCTTGGCCCAAAACACTGAAGCTTTCTTT.

The chain recombines TRBV5-4 with TRBJ1-1; D uncertain. Trimming took 4 bases from V and 4 from J, leaving 11 bases between them. The CDR3 runs 13 residues. Germline V gene lookup returns CDR1 SGHNT and CDR2 YYREEE (reference sequence). CDR3 coding DNA: TGTGCCAGCAGCCGGTTCGTGTCCACTGAAGCTTTCTTT. Protein: CASSRFVSTEAFF.

The genes are TRBV4-1 and TRBJ2-5; D call uncertain. The V end was cut by 1 base, the J end by 5 bases, with 14 bases between. From germline, CDR1 is MGHRA and CDR2 YSYEKL. This CDR3 has 15 amino acids. CDR3 sequence: CASSQAARGGETQYF. The CDR3 nucleotides are TGCGCCAGCAGCCAAGCGGCTAGAGGTGGGGAGACCCAGTACTTC.

The chain recombines TRBV2 with TRBJ2-1, with 10 bases that match TRBD2. V was clipped by 2 bases and J by 5 bases; unmatched bases: 3. The CDR3 length is 15 residues. Looked up from germline, CDR1 is SNHLY and CDR2 is FYNNEI. CDR3 residues: CASSELSGGDNEQFF. The CDR3 region has the DNA TGTGCCAGCAGTGAATTGAGCGGGGGGGACAATGAGCAGTTCTTC. The variable domain in full, with the rest retrieved from reference TRBV2 and TRBJ2-1, is EPEVTQTPSHQVTQMGQEVILRCVPISNHLYFYWYRQILGQKVEFLVSFYNNEISEKSEIFDDQFSVERPDGSNFTLKIRSTKLEDSAMYFCASSELSGGDNEQFFGPGTRLTVL.

The rearrangement joins TRBV11-2 to TRBJ1-1; D not certain. The ends were cut back, 4 bases at V and 3 bases at J, with 15 bases in the middle. The CDR3 spans 15 residues. Germline CDR1 SGHAT, CDR2 FQNNGV. CDR3 nucleotides: TGTGCCAGCAGCTCCCTGGGGAGCATTTACACTGAAGCTTTCTTT. This translates into CASSSLGSIYTEAFF.